The clone carrying this TCR beta chain was recorded at least ten times. What it binds is not known. These data come from a study of metastatic and nonmetastatic thyroid tumors. Study background: Blood and tumor or nodule tissue repertoires from malignant and benign thyroid patients were compared.

Germline V gene lookup returns CDR1 SGHVS and CDR2 FQNEAQ. The V and J ends lost 0 bases and 1 base, in that order; junction bases with no gene match: 11. This CDR3 is built from 18 residues. In the source study's methods: The study built a papillary thyroid cancer distant-metastasis classifier from CDR3 differences across clinicopathological groups. TCRdb re-called the PCR reads through MiXCR. The V and J calls were not made by the authors but by TCRdb's processing. This table has about 30,000 clones, approximately 10% appearing once. None of the patients had undergone any treatment ahead of thyroid surgery. Overall study results and limits: Significantly greater TCR beta diversity was reportedly found in malignant thyroid tumors than in benign nodules (in blood and tumor).

This sequence joins TRBV7-8 and TRBJ2-7; TRBD2 matches at 8 bases. The sequence was obtained from a female donor with papillary thyroid cancer or a benign thyroid nodule (not recorded which). Some clones in this sample may be carry-over from other donors' samples. What was sequenced was blood. This chain's CDR3 is CASSLARGGRPPSYEQYF. Written as DNA, the CDR3 is TGTGCCAGCAGCTTAGCGCGTGGCGGGAGGCCACCATCCTACGAGCAGTACTTC.